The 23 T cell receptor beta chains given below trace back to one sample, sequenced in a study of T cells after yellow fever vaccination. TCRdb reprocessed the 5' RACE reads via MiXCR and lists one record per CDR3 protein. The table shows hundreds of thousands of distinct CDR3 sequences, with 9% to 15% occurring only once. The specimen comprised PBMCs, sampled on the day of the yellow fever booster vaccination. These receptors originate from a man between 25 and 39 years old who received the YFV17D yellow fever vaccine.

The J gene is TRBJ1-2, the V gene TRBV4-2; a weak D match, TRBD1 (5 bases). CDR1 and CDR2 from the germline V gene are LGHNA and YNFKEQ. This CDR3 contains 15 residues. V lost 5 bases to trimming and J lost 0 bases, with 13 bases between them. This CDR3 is CASSSGTVANYGYTF. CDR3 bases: TGTGCCAGCAGCTCCGGGACCGTCGCTAACTATGGCTACACCTTC.

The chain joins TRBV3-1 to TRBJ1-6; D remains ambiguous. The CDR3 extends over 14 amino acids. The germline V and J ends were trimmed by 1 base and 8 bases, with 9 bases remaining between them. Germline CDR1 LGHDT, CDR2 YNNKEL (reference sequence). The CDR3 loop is CASSQVLRDSPLHF. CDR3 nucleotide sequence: TGTGCCAGCAGCCAAGTTCTTCGAGATTCACCCCTCCACTTT.

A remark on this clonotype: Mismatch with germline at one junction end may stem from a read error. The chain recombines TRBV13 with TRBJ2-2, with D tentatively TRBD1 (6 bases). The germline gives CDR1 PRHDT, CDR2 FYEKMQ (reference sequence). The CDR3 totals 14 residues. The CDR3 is CASSLQGNTGQLFF. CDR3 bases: TGTGCCAGCAGCTTGCAGGGGAACACCGGGCAGCTGTTTTTT. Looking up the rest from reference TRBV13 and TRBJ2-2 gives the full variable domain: AAGVIQSPRHLIKEKRETATLKCYPIPRHDTVYWYQQGPGQDPQFLISFYEKMQSDKGSIPDRFSAQQFSDYHSELNMSSLELGDSALYFCASSLQGNTGQLFFGEGSRLTVL.

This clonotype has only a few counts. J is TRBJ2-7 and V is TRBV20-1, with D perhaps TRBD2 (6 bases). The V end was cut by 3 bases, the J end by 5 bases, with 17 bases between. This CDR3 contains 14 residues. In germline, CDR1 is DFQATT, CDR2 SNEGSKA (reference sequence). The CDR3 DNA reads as TGCAGTGCTAGGGCCCCTAGAGGAGGGGACGAGCAGTACTTC. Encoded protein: CSARAPRGGDEQYF.

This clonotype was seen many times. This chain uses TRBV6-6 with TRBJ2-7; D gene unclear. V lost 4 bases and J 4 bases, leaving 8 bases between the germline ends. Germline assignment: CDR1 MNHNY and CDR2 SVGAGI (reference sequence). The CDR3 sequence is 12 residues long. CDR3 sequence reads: CASSSPLYEQYF. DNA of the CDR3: TGTGCCAGCAGTTCCCCCTTATACGAGCAGTACTTC.

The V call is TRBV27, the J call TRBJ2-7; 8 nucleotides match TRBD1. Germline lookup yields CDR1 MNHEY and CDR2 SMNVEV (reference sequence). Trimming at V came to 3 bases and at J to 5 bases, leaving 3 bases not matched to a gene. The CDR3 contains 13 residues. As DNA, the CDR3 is TGTGCCAGCAGTTTCAGGGGGCTCCACGAGCAGTACTTC. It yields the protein CASSFRGLHEQYF.

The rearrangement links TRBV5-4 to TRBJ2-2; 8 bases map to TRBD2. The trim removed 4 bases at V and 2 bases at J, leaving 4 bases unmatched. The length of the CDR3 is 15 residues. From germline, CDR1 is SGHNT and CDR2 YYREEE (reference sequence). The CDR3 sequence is CASSPGGGNTGELFF. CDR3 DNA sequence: TGTGCCAGCAGCCCCGGGGGGGGAAACACCGGGGAGCTGTTTTTT. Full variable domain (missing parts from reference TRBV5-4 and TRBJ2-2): ETGVTQSPTHLIKTRGQQVTLRCSSQSGHNTVSWYQQALGQGPQFIFQYYREEENGRGNFPPRFSGLQFPNYSSELNVNALELDDSALYLCASSPGGGNTGELFFGEGSRLTVL.

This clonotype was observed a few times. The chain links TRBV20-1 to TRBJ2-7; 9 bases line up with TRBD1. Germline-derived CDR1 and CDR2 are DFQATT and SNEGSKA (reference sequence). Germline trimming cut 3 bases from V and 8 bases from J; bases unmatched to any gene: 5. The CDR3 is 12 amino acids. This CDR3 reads CSASRQGVQQYF. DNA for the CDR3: TGCAGTGCTAGTCGACAGGGGGTTCAGCAGTACTTC.

CDR3 sequence reads: CSASKGPGANVLTF. The CDR3 bases are TGCAGTGCTTCTAAGGGGCCTGGGGCCAACGTCCTGACTTTC. The J gene is TRBJ2-6, the V gene TRBV20-1, with D perhaps TRBD1 (5 bases). V dropped 5 bases and J dropped 2 bases, with 10 bases sitting between them. There are 14 residues in the CDR3. Germline-derived CDR1 and CDR2 are DFQATT and SNEGSKA (reference sequence).

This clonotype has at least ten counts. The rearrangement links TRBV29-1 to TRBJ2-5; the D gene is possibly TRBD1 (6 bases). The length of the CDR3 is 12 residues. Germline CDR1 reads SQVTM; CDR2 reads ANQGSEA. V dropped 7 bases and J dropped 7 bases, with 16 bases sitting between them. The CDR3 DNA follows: TGCAGCGCAGACAGGACGGACGGGACCCAGTACTTC. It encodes CSADRTDGTQYF.

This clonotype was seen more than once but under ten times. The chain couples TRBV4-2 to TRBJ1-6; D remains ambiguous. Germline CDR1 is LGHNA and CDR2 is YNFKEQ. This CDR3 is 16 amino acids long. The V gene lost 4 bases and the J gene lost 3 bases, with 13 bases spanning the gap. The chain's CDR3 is CASSLSLVIYNSPLHF. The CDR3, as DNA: TGTGCCAGCAGCCTATCGTTGGTGATCTATAATTCACCCCTCCACTTT.

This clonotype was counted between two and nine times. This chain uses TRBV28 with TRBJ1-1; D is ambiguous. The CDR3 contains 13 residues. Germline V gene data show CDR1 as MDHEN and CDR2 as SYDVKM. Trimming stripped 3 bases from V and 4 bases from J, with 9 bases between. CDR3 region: CASSLIGSTEAFF. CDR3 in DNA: TGTGCCAGCAGTTTGATCGGTAGCACTGAAGCTTTCTTT.

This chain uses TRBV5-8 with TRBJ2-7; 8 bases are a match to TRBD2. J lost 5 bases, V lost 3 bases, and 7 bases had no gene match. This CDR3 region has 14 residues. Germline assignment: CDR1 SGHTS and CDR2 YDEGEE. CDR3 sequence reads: CASSSRTSFDEQYF. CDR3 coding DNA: TGTGCCAGCAGCTCAAGGACTAGCTTCGACGAGCAGTACTTC.

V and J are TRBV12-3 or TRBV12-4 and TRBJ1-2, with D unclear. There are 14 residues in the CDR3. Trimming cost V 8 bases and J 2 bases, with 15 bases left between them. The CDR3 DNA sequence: TGTGCCAGCCAAGACGTGCCAACAAACTATGGCTACACCTTC. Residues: CASQDVPTNYGYTF.

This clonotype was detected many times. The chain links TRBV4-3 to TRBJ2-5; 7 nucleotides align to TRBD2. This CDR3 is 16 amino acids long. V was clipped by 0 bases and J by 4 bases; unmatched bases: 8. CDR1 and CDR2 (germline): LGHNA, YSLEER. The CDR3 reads CASSQDWLQRGETQYF. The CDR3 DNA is TGCGCCAGCAGCCAAGATTGGTTGCAGCGGGGAGAGACCCAGTACTTC.

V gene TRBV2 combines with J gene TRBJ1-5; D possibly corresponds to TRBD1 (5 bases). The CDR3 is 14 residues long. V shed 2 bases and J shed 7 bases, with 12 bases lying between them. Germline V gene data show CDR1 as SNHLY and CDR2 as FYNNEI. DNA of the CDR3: TGTGCCAGCAGTGAATCAGGGCCAGGCCAGCCCCAGCATTTT. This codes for CASSESGPGQPQHF.

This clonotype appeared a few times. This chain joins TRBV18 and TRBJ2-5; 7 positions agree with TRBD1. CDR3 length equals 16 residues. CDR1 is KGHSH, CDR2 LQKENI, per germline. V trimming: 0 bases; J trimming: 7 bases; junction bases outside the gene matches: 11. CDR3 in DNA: TGTGCCAGCTCACCACCGAGTGACAGGGAATTAGGGACCCAGTACTTC. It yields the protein CASSPPSDRELGTQYF.

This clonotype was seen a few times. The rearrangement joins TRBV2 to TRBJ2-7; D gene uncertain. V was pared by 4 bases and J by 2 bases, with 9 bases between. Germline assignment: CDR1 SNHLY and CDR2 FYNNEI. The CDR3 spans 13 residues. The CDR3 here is CASSVAFPYEQYF. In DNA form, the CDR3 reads TGTGCCAGCAGTGTGGCCTTTCCCTACGAGCAGTACTTC.

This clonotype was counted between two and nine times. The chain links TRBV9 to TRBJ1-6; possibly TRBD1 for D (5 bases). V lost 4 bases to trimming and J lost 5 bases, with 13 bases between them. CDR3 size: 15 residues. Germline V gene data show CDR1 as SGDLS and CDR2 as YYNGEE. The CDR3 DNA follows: TGTGCCAGCAGCACGCACGGGGCGGATAATTCACCCCTCCACTTT. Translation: CASSTHGADNSPLHF.

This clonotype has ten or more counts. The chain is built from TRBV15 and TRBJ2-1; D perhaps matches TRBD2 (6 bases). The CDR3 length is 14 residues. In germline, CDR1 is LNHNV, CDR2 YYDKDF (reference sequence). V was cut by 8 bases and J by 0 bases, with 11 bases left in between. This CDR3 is CATASESSYNEQFF. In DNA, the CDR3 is TGTGCCACCGCTAGCGAAAGCTCCTACAATGAGCAGTTCTTC. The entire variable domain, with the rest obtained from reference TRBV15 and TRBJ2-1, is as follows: DAMVIQNPRYQVTQFGKPVTLSCSQTLNHNVMYWYQQKSSQAPKLLFHYYDKDFNNEADTPDNFQSRRPNTSFCFLDIRSPGLGDTAMYLCATASESSYNEQFFGPGTRLTVL.

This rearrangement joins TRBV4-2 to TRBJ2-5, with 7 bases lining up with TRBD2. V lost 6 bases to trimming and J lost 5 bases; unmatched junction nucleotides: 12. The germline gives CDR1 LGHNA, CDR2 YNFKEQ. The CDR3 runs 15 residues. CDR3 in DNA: TGTGCCAGCAGACGAACCGGCGGGAGTGAGGAGACCCAGTACTTC. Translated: CASRRTGGSEETQYF.

This chain's CDR3 is CASSTGQGARMGQPQHF. CDR3 coding DNA: TGTGCCAGCAGCACCGGACAGGGGGCGAGGATGGGTCAGCCCCAGCATTTT. The chain employs TRBV3-1 and TRBJ1-5, with 11 bases aligning to TRBD1. V trimming: 5 bases; J trimming: 6 bases; junction bases outside the gene matches: 12. This CDR3 is built from 17 residues. Germline-derived CDR1 and CDR2 are LGHDT and YNNKEL (reference sequence).

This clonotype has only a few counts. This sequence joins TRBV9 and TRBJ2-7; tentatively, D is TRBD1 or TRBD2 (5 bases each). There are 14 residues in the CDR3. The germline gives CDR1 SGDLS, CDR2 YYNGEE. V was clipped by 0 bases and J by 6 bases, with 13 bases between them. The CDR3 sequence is CASSVGERGSEQYF. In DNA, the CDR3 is TGTGCCAGCAGCGTAGGGGAACGGGGCTCCGAGCAGTACTTC.